Listed below are T cell receptor beta chains from one sample, sequenced in a study of T-cell reconstitution after alpha-beta-depleted transplantation in children. From the PCR reads, TCRdb called clonotypes with MiXCR, one entry per CDR3 protein. The sample records around 500,000 distinct CDR3 sequences, 23% being singletons. This specimen was PBMCs, mostly from graft donor cells, taken 360 days after TCRalphabeta/CD19-depleted stem cell transplant. These receptors all come from a boy under two years old who had a stem cell transplant for acute myeloid leukemia, so the T cells may come from the graft donor. Each CDR3 is given with its conserved first and last residue. The D gene is left open where the match is weak. Clone size is given for some rows only: seen once, a few or many times, or a class if the clone is expanded.

d_call,j_call,clone_size,v_call,cdr3_nt,cdr3_aa
TRBD1,TRBJ1-5,-,TRBV27,TGTGCCAGCAGTTCGACAGGGCCTCACAATCAGCCCCAGCATTTT,CASSSTGPHNQPQHF
-,TRBJ1-4,few,TRBV20-1,TGCAGTGCACGGGGGGTCCCTAAGGGAACTAATGAAAAACTGTTTTTT,CSARGVPKGTNEKLFF
-,TRBJ1-1,few,TRBV28,TGTGCCAGCAGGGGGGGCGAAAGAACTGAAGCTTTCTTT,CASRGGERTEAFF
TRBD1,TRBJ2-2,few,TRBV6-1,TGTGCCAGCAGTCGTCCCGGGACAGGGACCGGGGAGCTGTTTTTT,CASSRPGTGTGELFF
TRBD2,TRBJ2-2,-,TRBV6-1,TGTGCCAGCAGGGGACTAGGTGTTCCCGGGGAGCTGTTTTTT,CASRGLGVPGELFF
TRBD1,TRBJ1-6,many,TRBV12-3/TRBV12-4,TGTGCCAGCAGTTCCCTCTGGACAGGACGTAATTCACCCCTCCACTTT,CASSSLWTGRNSPLHF
-,TRBJ2-2,few,TRBV9,TGTGCCAGCAACCTTAACGGGGACGACACCGGGGAGCTGTTTTTT,CASNLNGDDTGELFF
TRBD1,TRBJ2-7,-,TRBV14,TGTGCCAGCAGCGACAGGACAGGGACCTACGAGCAGTACTTC,CASSDRTGTYEQYF
TRBD1,TRBJ1-2,few,TRBV29-1,TGCAGCACCCGACAGGGCCAATATAGTGGCTACACCTTC,CSTRQGQYSGYTF
-,TRBJ2-7,-,TRBV20-1,TGCAGTGCTACGAACTTAGCGGTATCCTACGAGCAGTACTTC,CSATNLAVSYEQYF
-,TRBJ1-2,-,TRBV12-3/TRBV12-4,TGTGCCAGCAGTTTTGGAGCTAACTATGGCTACACCTTC,CASSFGANYGYTF
TRBD2,TRBJ2-5,-,TRBV4-3,TGCGCCAGCAGCCAAGAAGGACTAGCACAAGAGACCCAGTACTTC,CASSQEGLAQETQYF
-,TRBJ2-1,few,TRBV13,TGTGCCAGCAGCTTGGAGACCCTCGGGTCGATGCAAACCAATGAGCAGTTCTTC,CASSLETLGSMQTNEQFF
TRBD2,TRBJ2-3,-,TRBV7-6,TGTGCCAGCAGCTTAGTTGTTCCTAGCGGGGCGAAACGATCTAGCACAGATACGCAGTATTTT,CASSLVVPSGAKRSSTDTQYF
-,TRBJ2-1,-,TRBV2,TGTGCCAGCAGTGAAACCCTTTCCGACCACAATGAGCAGTTCTTC,CASSETLSDHNEQFF
-,TRBJ2-2,-,TRBV4-3,TGCGCCAGCAGCTTTCCCGACGACACCGGGGAGCTGTTTTTT,CASSFPDDTGELFF
TRBD2,TRBJ2-1,-,TRBV29-1,TGCAGCGCGGGACTAGAGGTTTACAATGAGCAGTTCTTC,CSAGLEVYNEQFF
-,TRBJ2-7,many,TRBV3-1,TGTGCCAGCAGCCAAGATGGTAGAGGGGAAGGCGCACTCTACGAGCAGTACTTC,CASSQDGRGEGALYEQYF
TRBD1,TRBJ1-5,many,TRBV20-1,TGCAGTGCTAGACCCAACAGGGGAAGTCAGCCCCAGCATTTT,CSARPNRGSQPQHF
TRBD2,TRBJ2-2,-,TRBV11-2,TGTGCCAGCAGCTTAGTATTTTCCGAGCTAGCGGGGAGGCAAGGGGAGCTGTTTTTT,CASSLVFSELAGRQGELFF